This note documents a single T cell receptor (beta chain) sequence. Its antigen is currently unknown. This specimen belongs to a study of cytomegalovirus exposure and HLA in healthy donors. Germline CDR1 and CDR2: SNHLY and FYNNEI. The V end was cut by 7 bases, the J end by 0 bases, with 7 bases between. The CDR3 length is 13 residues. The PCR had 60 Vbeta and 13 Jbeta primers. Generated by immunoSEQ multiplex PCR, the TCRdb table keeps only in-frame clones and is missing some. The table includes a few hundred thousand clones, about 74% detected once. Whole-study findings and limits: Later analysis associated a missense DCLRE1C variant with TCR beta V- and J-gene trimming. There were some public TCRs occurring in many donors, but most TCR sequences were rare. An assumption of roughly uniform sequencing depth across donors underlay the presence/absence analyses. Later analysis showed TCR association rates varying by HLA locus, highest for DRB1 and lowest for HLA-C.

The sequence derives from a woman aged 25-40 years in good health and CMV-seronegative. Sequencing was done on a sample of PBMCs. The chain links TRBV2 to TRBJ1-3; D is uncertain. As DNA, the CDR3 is TGTGCCAGCATGTATTCCTCTGGAAACACCATATATTTT. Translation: CASMYSSGNTIYF.